This TCR beta chain was found in a study of blood T cells in healthy people across ages. Study-wide results and caveats: TCR beta diversity per million T cells fell roughly linearly with age.

This clonotype has more than one count but fewer than ten. The target antigen is unknown. The CDR3 has 13 residues. The germline CDR1 and CDR2 sequences are DFQATT and SNEGSKA (reference sequence). V was cut by 5 bases and J by 3 bases, with 8 bases left in between. A second PCR of about 7 to 12 cycles used a sample-barcoded 5' primer and a J-beta primer mix. Via MiXCR, TCRdb re-called the 5' RACE reads, giving one row per CDR3 protein. Here the sample spans hundreds of thousands of distinct CDR3 sequences, roughly 20% being singletons. Each donor's blood draw was 7.5 to 10 milliliters of peripheral blood. Total RNA extraction produced at least 5.5 micrograms (per sample) for the study.

The specimen sequenced was blood. This TCR was sampled from a man aged 65 to 85 in good health. This rearrangement joins TRBV20-1 to TRBJ2-6; D remains ambiguous. CDR3 protein: CSASPGGANVLTF. CDR3 in DNA: TGCAGTGCTTCGCCTGGTGGGGCCAACGTCCTGACTTTC.